What follows is one T cell receptor beta chain and its context. This sample was taken from a study of OX40 agonist ivuxolimab in advanced cancers. Profiled with immunoSEQ multiplex PCR; TCRdb holds only in-frame clones, not every one. The sample records 39,000 or so clones, approximately 87% being singletons. Germline V CDR1 and CDR2: MNHEY, SVGAGI. The CDR3 runs to 13 residues. V dropped 8 bases and J dropped 0 bases, with 10 bases sitting between them. The clonotype comes from an adult with an advanced solid tumor such as melanoma, head and neck, liver or kidney cancer. V gene TRBV6-5 combines with J gene TRBJ1-1; D is ambiguous. The source material was CD4+ or CD8+ T cells sorted from blood, sampled in a trial of the OX40 agonist ivuxolimab. The CDR3 here is CASLPAMNTEAFF. Here the CDR3 DNA reads TGTGCCAGCTTACCAGCCATGAACACTGAAGCTTTCTTT.